Below are 14 T cell receptor beta chains sequenced from a single sample in a study of cytomegalovirus exposure and HLA in healthy donors. The PCR was carried out with 60 Vbeta primers and 13 Jbeta primers. Sequenced by immunoSEQ multiplex PCR; TCRdb stores in-frame clones only, minus some. The table shows under 130,000 clones, with 74% occurring only once. Specimen: PBMCs. These receptors came from a middle-aged man in good health and CMV-seropositive.

The chain joins TRBV6-1 to TRBJ1-4; D gene uncertain. CDR1 MNHNS and CDR2 SASEGT come from the germline V gene. This CDR3 comprises 11 residues. Trimming removed 6 bases at V and 8 bases at J, with 7 bases between. DNA of the CDR3: TGTGCCAGCAGCCCCCGGGAAAAACTGTTTTTT. This codes for CASSPREKLFF.

This clone was seen a handful of times. V usage is TRBV5-1 and J usage is TRBJ1-3; D is undetermined. This CDR3 contains 14 residues. Germline V gives CDR1 SGHRS, CDR2 YFSETQ. Trimming took 0 bases from V and 6 from J, leaving 10 bases between them. CDR3 bases: TGCGCCAGCAGCTTGGGGTCCCGGTCAAACACCATATATTTT. This encodes CASSLGSRSNTIYF. The full variable domain, in which reference TRBV5-1 and TRBJ1-3 provide the parts outside the CDR3, is KAGVTQTPRYLIKTRGQQVTLSCSPISGHRSVSWYQQTPGQGLQFLFEYFSETQRNKGNFPGRFSGRQFSNSRSEMNVSTLELGDSALYLCASSLGSRSNTIYFGEGSWLTVV.

The chain joins TRBV9 to TRBJ2-5, with D tentatively TRBD1 (6 bases). Germline V gives CDR1 SGDLS, CDR2 YYNGEE. V was pared by 3 bases and J by 1 base, with 10 bases between. This CDR3 comprises 14 residues. The CDR3 sequence is CASSAGTTQETQYF. The CDR3 coding sequence is TGTGCCAGCAGCGCAGGGACAACCCAAGAGACCCAGTACTTC.

The V gene is TRBV5-1, the J gene TRBJ1-4; TRBD1 agrees at 8 bases. Trimming took 4 bases from V and 5 from J; bases not matched to a gene: 10. The CDR3 is 16 residues long. Germline V lookup: CDR1 SGHRS, CDR2 YFSETQ. CDR3 sequence: CASSLGTGFGNEKLFF. The DNA of the CDR3 is TGCGCCAGCAGCCTGGGGACAGGCTTTGGAAATGAAAAACTGTTTTTT.

This rearrangement joins TRBV11-2 to TRBJ2-3; a weak D match, TRBD1 (5 bases). Germline V gene sequence: CDR1 SGHAT, CDR2 FQNNGV. V lost 3 bases to trimming and J lost 7 bases, with 14 bases between them. The CDR3 is 14 residues long. The CDR3, as DNA: TGTGCCAGCAGCTTGGGCAGGGTTGGTTATACGCAGTATTTT. Translating it yields CASSLGRVGYTQYF.

This clone was seen only a few times. The J gene is TRBJ2-5, the V gene TRBV7-7; TRBD1 might be the D (5 bases). CDR1 is SSHAT and CDR2 is FNYEAQ in the germline V gene (reference sequence). The V gene lost 4 bases and the J gene lost 4 bases, with 10 bases spanning the gap. The CDR3 consists of 13 residues. DNA of the CDR3: TGTGCCAGCAGCTCCAGGGTAGGAGAGACCCAGTACTTC. Protein sequence: CASSSRVGETQYF.

This chain links TRBV5-1 with TRBJ2-1; D is unresolved. V was shortened by 0 bases and J by 0 bases, with 10 bases between the two germline ends. Germline V CDR1 and CDR2: SGHRS, YFSETQ. This CDR3 is 16 amino acids long. CDR3 coding DNA: TGCGCCAGCAGCTTGGATGGGCCAATCTCCTACAATGAGCAGTTCTTC. Encoded protein: CASSLDGPISYNEQFF.

The chain carries TRBV10-3 and TRBJ2-7, with a weak D call TRBD2 (6 bases). Trimming stripped 8 bases from V and 6 bases from J, with 23 bases between. The CDR3 runs to 15 residues. The germline V gene encodes CDR1 ENHRY and CDR2 SYGVKD. CDR3 loop: CAISLWGVQTAEQYF. The CDR3 DNA follows: TGTGCCATCTCTCTCTGGGGGGTCCAAACCGCCGAGCAGTACTTC.

V is TRBV6-1 and J is TRBJ2-5, with 10 bases aligning to TRBD1. The V and J ends lost 5 bases and 1 base, in that order; junction bases with no gene match: 1. The CDR3 is 14 residues long. The germline V gene encodes CDR1 MNHNS and CDR2 SASEGT. CDR3 amino acids: CASSRTGGQETQYF. The CDR3, as DNA: TGTGCCAGCAGTCGGACAGGGGGCCAAGAGACCCAGTACTTC.

V usage is TRBV2 and J usage is TRBJ2-2; D is uncertain. With 5 bases removed from V and 5 bases from J, the gap between germline ends came to 15 bases. CDR1 is SNHLY, CDR2 FYNNEI, per germline. The CDR3 totals 15 residues. The CDR3 DNA reads TGTGCCAGCAGTTTTGAGTCTAGTTGGACCGGGGAGCTGTTTTTT. Protein product: CASSFESSWTGELFF.

J is TRBJ2-7 and V is TRBV4-1, with TRBD2 matching 8 bases. This CDR3 region has 15 residues. The V and J ends lost 0 bases and 2 bases, in that order; junction bases with no gene match: 3. The germline CDR1 and CDR2 sequences are MGHRA and YSYEKL. Here the CDR3 reads CASSQDSGGAYEQYF. As DNA, the CDR3 is TGCGCCAGCAGCCAAGATTCGGGGGGGGCCTACGAGCAGTACTTC.

This clone was detected once. The chain recombines TRBV5-1 with TRBJ1-1, with TRBD1 matching 9 bases. The CDR3 contains 15 residues. V lost 4 bases and J lost 1; bases outside the gene matches: 5. Per the germline V gene, CDR1 is SGHRS and CDR2 is YFSETQ. The CDR3: CASSVQGARNTEAFF. The CDR3, as DNA: TGCGCCAGCAGCGTACAGGGGGCGAGGAACACTGAAGCTTTCTTT.

The chain carries TRBV7-3 and TRBJ2-5, with 10 nucleotides matching TRBD2. The closer fit of TRBJ2-7 to the DNA end suggests the J call may be wrong. CDR1 is SGHTA, CDR2 FQGTGA, per germline. The CDR3 is made up of 15 amino acids. The CDR3 DNA follows: TGTGCCAGCAGCATAAGCGGGGGGGACCCCTACGAGCAGTACTTC. This sequence encodes CASSISGGDPYEQYF.

This clone has only a few counts. The genes are TRBV2 and TRBJ2-1; 11 nucleotides align to TRBD2. Losses at the gene ends were 5 bases for V and 8 bases for J; bases not matched to a gene: 8. The germline V gene has CDR1 SNHLY and CDR2 FYNNEI. This CDR3 has 15 amino acids. The CDR3 sequence is CASSHSGGALDEQFF. The CDR3 DNA sequence: TGTGCCAGCAGTCATAGCGGGGGGGCCTTAGATGAGCAGTTCTTC.